Listed below are T cell receptor beta chains from one sample, sequenced in a study of Graves' ophthalmopathy and Graves' hyperthyroidism. MiXCR, applied by TCRdb to the multiplex PCR reads, yields one record per CDR3 protein. The sample shows some 1.1 million distinct CDR3 sequences, about 35% of them seen only once. Specimen: peripheral blood or thyroid tissue (not recorded which). All receptors come from an adult man with Graves' hyperthyroidism. Both conserved end residues are part of each CDR3. D genes are given only for firm matches. Some rows have no size entry. The others give once, few or many, or a class for an expanded clone.

>TRBJ1-6|TRBD1|TRBV19|few
CASSLRQGASPLHF
TGTGCCAGTAGTCTTCGACAGGGGGCTTCACCCCTCCACTTT
>TRBJ1-5|.|TRBV12-3/TRBV12-4|.
CASSTDRSGQPQHF
TGTGCCAGCAGTACTGACAGGTCTGGTCAGCCCCAGCATTTT
>TRBJ2-2|.|TRBV5-1|many
CASSPRDPHGGELFF
TGCGCCAGCAGCCCTCGAGACCCCCACGGCGGGGAGCTGTTTTTT
>TRBJ1-3|.|TRBV7-2|.
CASSLCGGASSGNTIYF
TGTGCCAGCAGCTTATGTGGGGGCGCTTCCTCTGGAAACACCATATATTTT
>TRBJ2-7|.|TRBV7-2|many
CASSYQAEASYEQYF
TGTGCCAGCAGCTACCAGGCGGAAGCCTCCTACGAGCAGTACTTC
>TRBJ1-1|.|TRBV6-6|many
CASSFWGDTEAFF
TGTGCCAGCAGTTTTTGGGGGGACACTGAAGCTTTCTTT
>TRBJ1-1|.|TRBV29-1|many
CSVDRGSAEAFF
TGCAGCGTTGATAGGGGTTCGGCTGAAGCTTTCTTT
>TRBJ1-1|TRBD1|TRBV20-1|.
CSAYSPGQGPSEAFF
TGCAGTGCCTATAGCCCAGGACAGGGGCCCTCTGAAGCTTTCTTT
>TRBJ2-7|TRBD1|TRBV10-3|many
CAIRGTGGIGEQYF
TGTGCCATCAGGGGGACAGGGGGCATTGGCGAGCAGTACTTC
>TRBJ2-7|.|TRBV7-9|many
CASSPTTPSYEQYF
TGTGCCAGCAGCCCGACGACACCATCCTACGAGCAGTACTTC
>TRBJ2-6|.|TRBV19|.
CASSPDGVSGANVLTF
TGTGCCAGCAGCCCGGACGGGGTATCTGGGGCCAACGTCCTGACTTTC
>TRBJ2-7|TRBD2|TRBV19|.
CAGSMRGALEQYF
TGTGCCGGTAGTATGCGGGGGGCACTCGAGCAGTACTTC
>TRBJ1-2|.|TRBV5-5|.
CARAQARGYTF
TGTGCTAGGGCTCAGGCAAGGGGCTACACCTTC
>TRBJ2-5|.|TRBV27|.
CASSLLGSEETQYF
TGTGCCAGCAGTTTACTAGGAAGCGAAGAGACCCAGTACTTC
>TRBJ2-3|.|TRBV20-1|.
CSAPPRPGSSTDTQYF
TGCAGTGCTCCTCCCCGGCCGGGATCCAGCACAGATACGCAGTATTTT
>TRBJ1-5|TRBD1|TRBV15|many
CATSNYRGNQPQHF
TGTGCCACCAGCAACTACAGGGGGAATCAGCCCCAGCATTTT
>TRBJ2-3|TRBD2|TRBV25-1|once
CASSERVAGNTDTQYF
TGTGCCAGCAGTGAAAGGGTAGCGGGAAACACAGATACGCAGTATTTT
>TRBJ1-2|TRBD1|TRBV20-1|.
CSARTGGLNYGYTF
TGCAGTGCCAGGACAGGGGGGTTGAACTATGGCTACACCTTC
>TRBJ1-1|.|TRBV6-5|many
CASRGTVPNTEAFF
TGTGCCAGCAGGGGAACAGTTCCTAACACTGAAGCTTTCTTT
>TRBJ2-7|TRBD2|TRBV9|few
CASSASGGWGEQYF
TGTGCCAGCAGCGCCAGCGGGGGCTGGGGCGAGCAGTACTTC
>TRBJ1-1|.|TRBV10-3|many
CAISESRGLGTEAFF
TGTGCCATCAGTGAGTCAAGAGGGCTCGGAACTGAAGCTTTCTTT
>TRBJ2-2|.|TRBV7-8|many
CASSPSFSDTGELFF
TGTGCCAGCAGCCCCAGCTTTAGCGACACCGGGGAGCTGTTTTTT
>TRBJ2-2|TRBD1|TRBV10-3|.
CASSLRQGRNTGELFF
TGTGCCAGCAGCCTCCGACAGGGACGGAACACCGGGGAGCTGTTTTTT
>TRBJ1-2|.|TRBV9|many
CASSVAGTGNGYTF
TGTGCCAGCAGCGTAGCAGGGACTGGGAATGGCTACACCTTC
>TRBJ2-7|.|TRBV7-9|many
CASSPDGSSYEQYF
TGTGCCAGCAGCCCCGACGGGAGCTCCTACGAGCAGTACTTC
>TRBJ2-7|.|TRBV9|few
CASSQLERVWEQYF
TGTGCCAGCAGCCAGTTGGAAAGGGTTTGGGAGCAGTACTTC
>TRBJ1-6|.|TRBV7-9|many
CASSLVSGVGNSPLHF
TGTGCCAGCAGCTTAGTGTCAGGGGTGGGGAATTCACCCCTCCACTTT
>TRBJ1-1|TRBD1|TRBV5-1|.
CASRTTGTGSVGFF
TGCGCCAGCAGGACCACCGGGACAGGGTCTGTGGGTTTCTTT
>TRBJ2-7|.|TRBV2|many
CASSTSGSSYEQYF
TGTGCCAGCAGCACATCCGGGTCTAGCTACGAGCAGTACTTC
>TRBJ1-4|TRBD1|TRBV10-3|.
CAISESMGQSTGEKLFF
TGTGCCATCAGTGAGTCGATGGGACAGTCGACGGGTGAAAAACTGTTTTTT
>TRBJ2-5|.|TRBV10-3|.
CASSTGEQETQYF
TGTGCCAGCAGTACGGGGGAGCAAGAGACCCAGTACTTC
>TRBJ2-7|.|TRBV7-9|.
CASSDIGEQYF
TGTGCCAGCAGCGATATCGGCGAGCAGTACTTC
>TRBJ1-1|TRBD1|TRBV10-3|few
CAISETGADTEAFF
TGTGCCATCAGTGAGACAGGGGCGGACACTGAAGCTTTCTTT
>TRBJ2-5|.|TRBV5-1|few
CASSSGTQVQETQYF
TGCGCCAGCAGCTCCGGGACTCAGGTCCAAGAGACCCAGTACTTC
>TRBJ2-3|TRBD2|TRBV7-2|once
CASSREGLAVRDTQYF
TGTGCCAGCAGCCGTGAAGGACTAGCGGTACGGGATACGCAGTATTTT
>TRBJ1-2|TRBD1|TRBV6-5|.
CASSPGSTGTYGYTF
TGTGCCAGCAGCCCCGGCTCGACAGGGACCTATGGCTACACCTTC
>TRBJ1-1|.|TRBV24-1|.
CATSDSPGATELTEAFF
TGTGCCACCAGTGATTCGCCAGGGGCTACCGAGCTTACTGAAGCTTTCTTT
>TRBJ1-5|TRBD1|TRBV6-2/TRBV6-3|few
CASSLGTANSNQPQHF
TGTGCCAGCAGCCTTGGGACAGCCAATAGCAATCAGCCCCAGCATTTT
>TRBJ1-1|.|TRBV12-3/TRBV12-4|.
CASSPLEAFF
TGTGCCAGCAGTCCCCTAGAAGCTTTCTTT
>TRBJ2-5|.|TRBV6-5|many
CASSYGERGTQYF
TGTGCCAGCAGTTACGGGGAAAGGGGGACCCAGTACTTC
>TRBJ1-2|TRBD1|TRBV11-1|few
CASSPGQGMGGYTF
TGTGCCAGCAGCCCTGGACAGGGGATGGGAGGCTACACCTTC
>TRBJ2-7|.|TRBV27|many
CASSPRHLSYEQYF
TGTGCCAGCAGTCCCCGCCACCTCTCCTACGAGCAGTACTTC
>TRBJ2-5|.|TRBV24-1|few
CATPRRGTQYF
TGTGCCACCCCGCGCCGGGGAACCCAGTACTTC
>TRBJ1-5|TRBD1|TRBV12-3/TRBV12-4|many
CASSLGQVNQPQHF
TGTGCCAGCAGCTTGGGACAGGTCAATCAGCCCCAGCATTTT
>TRBJ2-5|TRBD1|TRBV7-3|few
CASSAGTGGMETQYF
TGTGCCAGCAGCGCGGGGACAGGGGGAATGGAGACCCAGTACTTC